This T cell receptor (beta chain) emerged from a study of blood T cell repertoires in COVID-19. Study summary: Italy, Spain and the United States were the sources of the convalescent and acute COVID-19 samples.

The participants were between about 18 and 90 years old and came from 24 US areas. Donors were grouped by their self-reported clinical history. Profiled with immunoSEQ multiplex PCR; TCRdb holds only in-frame clones, not every one. The sample lists fewer than 250,000 clones; more than 65% were seen once. Germline-derived CDR1 and CDR2 are GTSNPN and SVGIG (reference sequence). There are 13 residues in the CDR3. The V end lost 2 bases, the J end lost 8 bases, and 12 bases lay between the germline ends. Sequencing was performed on PBMCs or T cells enriched from blood (not recorded which). This receptor was taken from a woman aged 50 to 60 with acute COVID-19. The rearrangement uses TRBV30 and TRBJ1-4, with a tentative D call TRBD1 (5 bases). The CDR3 coding sequence is TGTGCCTGGAGTCGGGGGGTTGGGGAAAAACTGTTTTTT. Its protein product is CAWSRGVGEKLFF.